This T cell receptor beta chain emerged from a study of blood T cell repertoires in COVID-19. Using immunoSEQ multiplex PCR, the repertoire was profiled, and TCRdb retains in-frame clones only, with some absent. The sample lists 200,000 to 250,000 clones, roughly 84% seen once, with less than 7% in the top ten. The germline CDR1 and CDR2 sequences are SGHDT and YYEEEE. Between the trimmed V and J ends, which lost 1 base and 3 bases, there was a span of 11 bases. The CDR3 spans 15 residues. The sample taken for sequencing was PBMCs or T cells enriched from blood (not recorded which). The receptor comes from a woman aged 35 to 49 who had recovered from COVID-19. The chain has TRBV5-6 and TRBJ1-5; D might be TRBD1 (6 bases). The CDR3 protein is CASSLRQGLNQPQHF. The CDR3 nucleotides read TGTGCCAGCAGCTTGCGGCAGGGGCTCAATCAGCCCCAGCATTTT.